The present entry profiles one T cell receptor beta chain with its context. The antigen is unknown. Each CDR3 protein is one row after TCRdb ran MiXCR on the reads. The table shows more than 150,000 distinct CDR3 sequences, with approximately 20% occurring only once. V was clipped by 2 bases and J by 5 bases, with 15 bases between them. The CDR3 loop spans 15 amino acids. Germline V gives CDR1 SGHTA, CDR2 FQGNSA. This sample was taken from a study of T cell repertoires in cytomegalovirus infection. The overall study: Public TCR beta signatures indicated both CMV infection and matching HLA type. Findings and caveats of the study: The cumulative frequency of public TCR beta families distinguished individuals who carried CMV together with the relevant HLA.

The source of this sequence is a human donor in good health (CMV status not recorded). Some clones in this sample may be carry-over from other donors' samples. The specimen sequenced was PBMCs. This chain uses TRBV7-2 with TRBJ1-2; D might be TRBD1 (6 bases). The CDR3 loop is CASSLSGGGEYGYTF. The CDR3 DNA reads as TGTGCCAGCAGCTTATCGGGGGGCGGGGAATATGGCTACACCTTC.